This TCR beta chain originates from a study of PD-1 blockade in classical Hodgkin lymphoma. This CDR3 contains 15 residues. From germline, CDR1 is SNHLY and CDR2 FYNNEI. The germline V and J ends were trimmed by 8 bases and 4 bases, with 19 bases remaining between them. There was relapse after autologous stem cell transplantation in every patient, and there was variation in brentuximab vedotin exposure. TCRdb's copy holds only in-frame clones and misses some; the assay was immunoSEQ multiplex PCR. Of 45,000 to 50,000 clones in the sample, around three quarters are singletons; the top ten hold about 20%.

The J gene is TRBJ2-3, the V gene TRBV2; the D gene is possibly TRBD2 (6 bases). The material sequenced was peripheral blood mononuclear cells (PBMCs), taken before the second cycle of nivolumab. The sequence was collected from a human donor with classical Hodgkin lymphoma. CDR3 in DNA: TGTGCCAGCTCCCCGGGGCAGGGAGGCGCAGATACGCAGTATTTT. It yields the protein CASSPGQGGADTQYF.